What follows are 26 T cell receptor beta chains derived from one specimen sequenced in a study of shared clonotypes between healthy human individuals. The data were produced by immunoSEQ multiplex PCR, yet TCRdb's version contains in-frame clones alone and is incomplete. The sample yields 950,000 to 1,100,000 clones, about 80% seen once. Sequenced input: memory CD4+ T cells from PBMCs. This sample's subset: CD45RA-negative fraction. All receptors derive from a man aged 18 to 35 in good health. Some clones in this sample may be carry-over from other donors' samples.

The chain recombines TRBV28 with TRBJ1-4; TRBD1 matches at 7 bases. The V gene's germline CDR1 is MDHEN and CDR2 SYDVKM. The CDR3 extends over 16 amino acids. Trimming removed 3 bases from V and 5 bases from J; junction bases left unmatched: 9. CDR3 protein: CASSFVPGQQNEKLFF. The DNA of the CDR3 is TGTGCCAGCAGTTTCGTACCGGGACAGCAGAATGAAAAACTGTTTTTT.

This chain joins TRBV5-6 and TRBJ2-7, with 8 positions matching TRBD2. The trim removed 4 bases at V and 3 bases at J, leaving 3 bases unmatched. CDR1 and CDR2 from the germline V gene are SGHDT and YYEEEE. The CDR3 contains 13 residues. This CDR3 is CASSPGLDYEQYF. DNA for the CDR3: TGTGCCAGCAGCCCGGGACTAGACTACGAGCAGTACTTC.

Here the CDR3 DNA reads TGTGCCAGCCTCTCCCTGACAGGGGACACCGGGGAGCTGTTTTTT. Residues: CASLSLTGDTGELFF. The chain couples TRBV7-9 to TRBJ2-2; 8 bases match TRBD1. Germline assignment: CDR1 SEHNR and CDR2 FQNEAQ (reference sequence). The CDR3 spans 15 residues. J was trimmed by 3 bases and V by 8 bases; bases with no gene match: 8.

CDR3 region: CASSLSYYNEQFF. Here the CDR3 DNA reads TGTGCCAGCAGTTTGTCCTACTACAATGAGCAGTTCTTC. This chain joins TRBV27 and TRBJ2-1, with D uncertain. This CDR3 region has 13 residues. Trimming removed 3 bases from V and 3 bases from J, with 6 bases in between. From germline, CDR1 is MNHEY and CDR2 SMNVEV (reference sequence).

The J gene is TRBJ2-2, the V gene TRBV10-3; D remains ambiguous. Per germline, CDR1 ENHRY and CDR2 SYGVKD. V lost 3 bases and J lost 7, with 12 bases in between. The CDR3 is 14 residues long. The CDR3: CAISDLRVGGELFF. DNA of the CDR3: TGTGCCATCAGTGACCTCCGAGTCGGCGGGGAGCTGTTTTTT.

This chain joins TRBV6-4 and TRBJ2-1; 7 bases agree with TRBD2. This CDR3 region has 15 residues. Germline CDR1 MRHNA, CDR2 SNTAGT. V dropped 4 bases and J dropped 2; count of bases not matched to a gene: 5. In DNA form, the CDR3 reads TGTGCCAGCAGTGTTGCGGGAGAACCCTACAATGAGCAGTTCTTC. As protein: CASSVAGEPYNEQFF.

The rearrangement joins TRBV4-1 to TRBJ2-5; D may correspond to TRBD1 or TRBD2 (5 bases each). The V gene lost 6 bases and the J gene lost 1 base, with 12 bases spanning the gap. CDR3 size: 14 residues. CDR1 and CDR2 (germline): MGHRA, YSYEKL. The CDR3 reads CASRRQRFQETQYF. CDR3 DNA sequence: TGCGCCAGCAGACGACAGCGGTTCCAAGAGACCCAGTACTTC.

The V call is TRBV2, the J call TRBJ1-2, with 7 bases aligning to TRBD1. The CDR3 sequence is 14 residues long. V shed 5 bases, J shed 2 bases, and the junction held 5 bases outside the gene matches. Germline V gene lookup returns CDR1 SNHLY and CDR2 FYNNEI. The CDR3 sequence is CASSFSQGNYGYTF. The CDR3 nucleotides are TGTGCCAGCAGTTTCTCACAGGGGAACTATGGCTACACCTTC.

V and J are TRBV4-1 and TRBJ2-1, with TRBD2 identical over 7 bases. This CDR3 contains 18 residues. Germline CDR1 is MGHRA and CDR2 is YSYEKL. The V gene end was trimmed by 1 base and the J gene end by 0 bases; junction bases not matched to a gene: 9. CDR3 nucleotide sequence: TGCGCCAGCAGCCAAGGGACTTCGCCTAGCGGCTCCTACAATGAGCAGTTCTTC. Translating it yields CASSQGTSPSGSYNEQFF.

The V call is TRBV19, the J call TRBJ1-3; D call uncertain. V gave up 4 bases and J gave up 4 bases, with 14 bases separating them. The CDR3 sequence is 15 residues long. Germline values: CDR1 LNHDA, CDR2 SQIVND (reference sequence). The CDR3: CASSTRVSGGNTIYF. The CDR3 coding sequence is TGTGCCAGTAGTACCCGGGTCTCCGGCGGAAACACCATATATTTT.

The J gene is TRBJ2-2, the V gene TRBV4-3, with D possibly being TRBD2 (6 bases). V dropped 7 bases and J dropped 4 bases, with 16 bases sitting between them. Germline V gene data show CDR1 as LGHNA and CDR2 as YSLEER. The CDR3 sequence is 15 residues long. CDR3 residues: CASTQGLVGTGELFF. In nucleotides, the CDR3 is TGCGCCAGCACCCAGGGACTCGTCGGCACCGGGGAGCTGTTTTTT.

In its sample, this clone was seen a few times. The chain uses TRBV12-5 and TRBJ2-1; no definite D call. CDR1 and CDR2 (germline): LGHNT, FRNRAP. This CDR3 is 15 amino acids long. V was cut by 0 bases and J by 5 bases, with 11 bases left in between. The chain's CDR3 is CASGLVTAVNNEQFF. Written as DNA, the CDR3 is TGTGCTAGTGGTTTGGTAACTGCGGTCAACAATGAGCAGTTCTTC. Combining the CDR3 with reference TRBV12-5 and TRBJ2-1 gives the whole variable domain DARVTQTPRHKVTEMGQEVTMRCQPILGHNTVFWYRQTMMQGLELLAYFRNRAPLDDSGMPKDRFSAEMPDATLATLKIQPSEPRDSAVYFCASGLVTAVNNEQFFGPGTRLTVL.

The V call is TRBV27, the J call TRBJ2-7, with 14 bases that match TRBD2. CDR3 length: 15 amino acids. V lost 4 bases to trimming and J lost 4 bases; unmatched junction nucleotides: 3. Germline CDR1 and CDR2: MNHEY and SMNVEV (reference sequence). CDR3 region: CASSYGTSGSYEQYF. CDR3 DNA: TGTGCCAGCAGTTATGGGACTAGCGGGAGTTACGAGCAGTACTTC.

The chain is built from TRBV5-8 and TRBJ2-7, with TRBD2 identical over 9 bases. Germline assignment: CDR1 SGHTS and CDR2 YDEGEE. CDR3 length equals 15 residues. With V trimmed by 1 base and J by 2 bases, 4 bases remained unmatched. The CDR3 is CASSLSGRSTYEQYF. DNA of the CDR3: TGTGCCAGCAGCTTGAGCGGGAGGTCCACCTACGAGCAGTACTTC.

The V call is TRBV2, the J call TRBJ1-2; D is unresolved. Looked up from germline, CDR1 is SNHLY and CDR2 is FYNNEI. This CDR3 is built from 13 residues. V lost 5 bases and J lost 3, with 10 bases in between. CDR3 region: CASSLSPDYGYTF. DNA of the CDR3: TGTGCCAGCAGTCTTTCACCCGACTATGGCTACACCTTC.

This rearrangement joins TRBV4-3 to TRBJ1-2; 10 nucleotides match TRBD1. CDR3 size: 16 residues. V gave up 3 bases and J gave up 5 bases; unmatched junction bases: 9. Per germline, CDR1 LGHNA and CDR2 YSLEER. As DNA, the CDR3 is TGCGCCAGCAGCCACCAATTCGGACAGGGGGAATATGGCTACACCTTC. As protein: CASSHQFGQGEYGYTF.

The genes are TRBV2 and TRBJ1-1, with TRBD1 identical over 8 bases. V was clipped by 6 bases and J by 5 bases; unmatched bases: 2. This CDR3 region has 12 residues. Germline values: CDR1 SNHLY, CDR2 FYNNEI. The CDR3 spells CASSTGGTEAFF. The CDR3, as DNA: TGTGCCAGCAGCACAGGGGGGACTGAAGCTTTCTTT.

CDR3 region: CASSRGPFSGANVLTF. The DNA for the CDR3 is TGTGCCAGCAGCCGTGGACCGTTCTCTGGGGCCAACGTCCTGACTTTC. The genes are TRBV9 and TRBJ2-6; D not certain. The V gene lost 4 bases and the J gene lost 0 bases, with 11 bases spanning the gap. CDR1 is SGDLS and CDR2 is YYNGEE in the germline V gene. The CDR3 sequence is 16 residues long. The whole variable domain, remainder taken from reference TRBV9 and TRBJ2-6, is DSGVTQTPKHLITATGQRVTLRCSPRSGDLSVYWYQQSLDQGLQFLIQYYNGEERAKGNILERFSAQQFPDLHSELNLSSLELGDSALYFCASSRGPFSGANVLTFGAGSRLTVL.

The sample holds a few counts of this clone. A read error is likely here: a far larger clone is one base away. The chain combines TRBV7-3 with TRBJ1-3, with D possibly being TRBD1 (5 bases). Looked up from germline, CDR1 is SGHTA and CDR2 is FQGTGA. The CDR3 length is 15 residues. Here the CDR3 DNA reads TGTGCCGGCAGCTTAACAGGCTACTCTGGAAACACCATATATTTT. Protein sequence: CAGSLTGYSGNTIYF.

The chain recombines TRBV7-9 with TRBJ1-2, with no clear D. This CDR3 is built from 13 residues. The germline CDR1 and CDR2 sequences are SEHNR and FQNEAQ (reference sequence). V was cut by 0 bases and J by 8 bases, with 10 bases left in between. DNA for the CDR3: TGTGCCAGCAGCTTAGCCGGGGAGAGGGGCTACACCTTC. It translates to CASSLAGERGYTF.

The chain carries TRBV11-2 and TRBJ2-3; TRBD2 matches at 15 bases. Germline V CDR1 and CDR2: SGHAT, FQNNGV. The CDR3 length is 17 residues. Trimming took 1 base from V and 10 from J; bases not matched to a gene: 9. As DNA, the CDR3 is TGTGCCAGCAGCTTAGTGGGGACTAGCGGGAGGCCCCATCCGCAGTATTTT. Its translation: CASSLVGTSGRPHPQYF.

The chain has TRBV19 and TRBJ1-4; 7 nucleotides agree with TRBD1. The ends lost 6 bases at V and 5 bases at J; junction bases unmatched: 6. Per germline, CDR1 LNHDA and CDR2 SQIVND (reference sequence). The CDR3 consists of 14 residues. DNA for the CDR3: TGTGCCAGTAGAGACAGGGCAGGAAATGAAAAACTGTTTTTT. This sequence encodes CASRDRAGNEKLFF.

V is TRBV28 and J is TRBJ2-1; D not certain. Germline V CDR1 and CDR2: MDHEN, SYDVKM. This CDR3 is built from 14 residues. The ends were cut back, 5 bases at V and 2 bases at J, with 10 bases in the middle. CDR3 protein: CASSESRAYNEQFF. In DNA form, the CDR3 reads TGTGCCAGCAGTGAAAGCCGGGCCTACAATGAGCAGTTCTTC.

This clone showed up just once. The chain has TRBV30 and TRBJ2-3; no clear D gene. CDR1 is GTSNPN, CDR2 SVGIG, per germline (reference sequence). The germline V and J ends were trimmed by 1 base and 1 base, with 9 bases remaining between them. The CDR3 extends over 14 amino acids. The CDR3 bases are TGTGCCTGGAGTGGGGGTCTACGCACAGATACGCAGTATTTT. It is translated as CAWSGGLRTDTQYF. Based on the CDR3 plus reference TRBV30 and TRBJ2-3, the full variable domain is SQTIHQWPATLVQPVGSPLSLECTVEGTSNPNLYWYRQAAGRGLQLLFYSVGIGQISSEVPQNLSASRPQDRQFILSSKKLLLSDSGFYLCAWSGGLRTDTQYFGPGTRLTVL.

This rearrangement joins TRBV5-4 to TRBJ2-4; tentatively, D is TRBD1 or TRBD2 (5 bases each). In germline, CDR1 is SGHNT, CDR2 YYREEE (reference sequence). Trimming cost V 0 bases and J 6 bases, with 16 bases left between them. The CDR3 runs 16 residues. The CDR3 is CASSLDPTGPTNIQYF. CDR3 DNA: TGTGCCAGCAGCTTGGACCCCACGGGACCAACAAACATTCAGTACTTC.

The V gene is TRBV9, the J gene TRBJ2-5; 8 nucleotides match TRBD2. Germline V gene sequence: CDR1 SGDLS, CDR2 YYNGEE. The CDR3 is 13 amino acids. Trimming took 7 bases from V and 7 from J; bases not matched to a gene: 9. This chain's CDR3 is CASSLREVVTQYF. CDR3 coding DNA: TGTGCCAGCTCCTTGCGGGAGGTTGTGACCCAGTACTTC.